These T cell receptor beta chains were read from a single sample in a study of cytomegalovirus exposure and HLA in healthy donors. Sequencing was performed with immunoSEQ multiplex PCR; in TCRdb, only in-frame clones are kept and a portion is missing. Of tens of thousands of clones in the sample, 55% to 70% were seen once. The material sequenced was PBMCs. All receptors derive from a boy aged 10-17 years in good health and CMV-seropositive. Each CDR3 is given with its conserved first and last residue. The D gene is left open where the match is weak. Expanded clones get a size class; other rows say once, few or many, or leave the size out.

J gene,V gene,clone size,D gene,CDR3 protein,CDR3 DNA
TRBJ2-7,TRBV6-5,.,TRBD1,CASSYSTGLSYEQYF,TGTGCCAGCAGTTACTCGACAGGGTTGTCCTACGAGCAGTACTTC
TRBJ1-4,TRBV29-1,.,.,CSVGRGEKLFF,TGCAGCGTGGGTCGGGGTGAAAAACTGTTTTTT
TRBJ2-3,TRBV7-2,.,.,CASSQRSGGTYTDTQYF,TGTGCCAGCAGCCAACGTAGCGGAGGTACCTACACAGATACGCAGTATTTT
TRBJ1-3,TRBV5-6,once,.,CASSINCRTPNSGNTIYF,TGTGCCAGCAGTATAAACTGCCGGACTCCTAATTCGGGAAACACCATATATTTT
TRBJ2-7,TRBV28,.,.,CASSLNGEQYF,TGTGCCAGCAGTTTAAACGGGGAGCAGTACTTC
TRBJ2-5,TRBV5-1,.,TRBD2,CASRGLAGGETQYF,TGCGCCAGCAGGGGACTAGCGGGTGGAGAGACCCAGTACTTC
TRBJ2-3,TRBV20-1,.,.,CSATGLPTQYF,TGCAGTGCCACGGGACTTCCTACGCAGTATTTT
TRBJ2-2,TRBV25-1,.,TRBD1,CASSALRGSTGELFF,TGTGCCAGCAGTGCCCTCAGGGGGAGCACCGGGGAGCTGTTTTTT
TRBJ2-3,TRBV30,once,TRBD1,CAWSARGRGTDTQYF,TGTGCCTGGAGTGCAAGGGGGCGCGGGACAGATACGCAGTATTTT
TRBJ2-6,TRBV25-1,.,TRBD1,CASTGGSSGANVLTF,TGTGCCTCTACAGGGGGGAGCTCTGGGGCCAACGTCCTGACTTTC
TRBJ1-1,TRBV29-1,.,.,CSVEDPRGDFMNTEAFF,TGCAGCGTTGAAGATCCCAGGGGCGATTTTATGAACACTGAAGCTTTCTTT
TRBJ2-2,TRBV5-6,few,.,CASSLAGWGTGELFF,TGTGCCAGCAGCTTGGCAGGGTGGGGCACCGGGGAGCTGTTTTTT
TRBJ1-2,TRBV2,.,.,CASREPLRQGYGYTF,TGTGCCAGCAGAGAGCCACTCAGGCAAGGCTATGGCTACACCTTC
TRBJ1-1,TRBV19,few,TRBD1,CASRDRGRTEAFF,TGTGCCAGCCGGGACAGGGGGCGGACTGAAGCTTTCTTT
TRBJ1-2,TRBV5-6,few,TRBD1,CASSVDRGRTSYGYTF,TGTGCCAGCAGCGTGGACAGGGGTCGCACCTCCTATGGCTACACCTTC
TRBJ1-2,TRBV6-6,few,TRBD1,CAIAQGGQGAGYTF,TGTGCCATCGCCCAAGGGGGACAGGGGGCGGGCTACACCTTC
TRBJ2-7,TRBV29-1,.,.,CSVDEGSYEQYF,TGCAGCGTCGACGAGGGCAGTTACGAGCAGTACTTC
TRBJ1-2,TRBV6-5,.,.,CASSSDSRGLYPF,TGTGCCAGCAGTTCCGACAGCCGTGGTCTCTACCCCTTC
TRBJ1-3,TRBV19,.,TRBD1,CASSGHRRQGVYTIYF,TGTGCCAGTAGTGGACACAGAAGACAGGGGGTGTACACCATATATTTT
TRBJ2-1,TRBV9,.,.,CASSVGVEAEQFF,TGTGCCAGCAGCGTCGGGGTAGAGGCTGAGCAGTTCTTC
TRBJ2-1,TRBV27,.,TRBD2,CASSSTSGSIGDEQFF,TGTGCCAGCAGTTCGACTAGCGGGAGTATCGGGGATGAGCAGTTCTTC
TRBJ2-7,TRBV5-6,few,TRBD1,CASSPRDRTYEQYF,TGTGCCAGCAGCCCGAGGGACAGAACCTACGAGCAGTACTTC